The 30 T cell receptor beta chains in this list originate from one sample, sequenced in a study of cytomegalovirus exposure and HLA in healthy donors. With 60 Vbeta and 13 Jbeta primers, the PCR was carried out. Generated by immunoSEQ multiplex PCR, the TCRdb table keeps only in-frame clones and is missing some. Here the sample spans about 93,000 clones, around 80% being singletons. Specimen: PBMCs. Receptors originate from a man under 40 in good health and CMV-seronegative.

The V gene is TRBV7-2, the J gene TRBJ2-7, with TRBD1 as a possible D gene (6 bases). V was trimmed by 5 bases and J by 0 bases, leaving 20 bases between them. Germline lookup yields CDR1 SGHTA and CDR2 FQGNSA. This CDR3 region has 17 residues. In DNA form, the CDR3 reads TGTGCCAGCAGCGTTAAGAGCCGGGACACATACTCCTACGAGCAGTACTTC. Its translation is CASSVKSRDTYSYEQYF.

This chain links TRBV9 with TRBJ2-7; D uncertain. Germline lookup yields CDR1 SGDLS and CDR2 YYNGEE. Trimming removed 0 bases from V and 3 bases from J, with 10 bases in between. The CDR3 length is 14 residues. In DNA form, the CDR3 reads TGTGCCAGCAGCGTAGATCTGAAGAGCTACGAGCAGTACTTC. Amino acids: CASSVDLKSYEQYF.

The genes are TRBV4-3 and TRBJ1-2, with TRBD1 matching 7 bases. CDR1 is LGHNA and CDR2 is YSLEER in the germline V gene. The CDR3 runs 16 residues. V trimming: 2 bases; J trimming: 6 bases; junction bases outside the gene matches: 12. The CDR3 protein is CASSQRTGGALDGYTF. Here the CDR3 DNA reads TGCGCCAGCAGCCAAAGGACAGGAGGAGCCTTAGATGGCTACACCTTC.

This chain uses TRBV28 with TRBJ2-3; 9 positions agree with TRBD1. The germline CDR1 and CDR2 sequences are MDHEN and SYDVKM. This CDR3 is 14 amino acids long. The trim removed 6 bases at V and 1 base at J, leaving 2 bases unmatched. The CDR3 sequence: CASSRQGGTDTQYF. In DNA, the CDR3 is TGTGCCAGCAGCAGACAGGGGGGCACAGATACGCAGTATTTT.

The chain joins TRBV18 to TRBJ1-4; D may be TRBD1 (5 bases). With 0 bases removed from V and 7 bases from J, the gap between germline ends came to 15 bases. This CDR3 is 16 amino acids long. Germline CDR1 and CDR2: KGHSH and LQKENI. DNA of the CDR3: TGTGCCAGCTCACCACCCATCCCAGGGAAACGTGAAAAACTGTTTTTT. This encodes CASSPPIPGKREKLFF.

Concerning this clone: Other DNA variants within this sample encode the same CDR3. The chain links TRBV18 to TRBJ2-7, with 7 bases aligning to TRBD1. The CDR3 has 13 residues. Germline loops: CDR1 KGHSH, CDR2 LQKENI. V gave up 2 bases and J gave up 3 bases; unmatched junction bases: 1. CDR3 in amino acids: CASSPGTDYEQYV. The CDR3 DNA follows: TGTGCCAGCTCACCAGGGACAGACTACGAGCAGTACGTC.

CDR3 protein: CASSSQDKGNTEAFF. The CDR3 DNA is TGTGCCAGCAGCTCACAGGACAAGGGGAACACTGAAGCTTTCTTT. V usage is TRBV13 and J usage is TRBJ1-1; D is possibly TRBD1 (5 bases). Germline V gene lookup returns CDR1 PRHDT and CDR2 FYEKMQ (reference sequence). Trimming left V 4 bases short and J 1 base short, with 13 bases between. The CDR3 runs 15 residues.

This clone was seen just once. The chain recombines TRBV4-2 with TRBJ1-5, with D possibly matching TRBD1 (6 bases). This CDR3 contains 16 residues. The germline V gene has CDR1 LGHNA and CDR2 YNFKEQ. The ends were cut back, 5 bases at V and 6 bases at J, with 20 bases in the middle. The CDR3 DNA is TGTGCCAGCAGCATGGGGGCAGGGCGCCCTTCTCAGCCCCAGCATTTT. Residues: CASSMGAGRPSQPQHF.

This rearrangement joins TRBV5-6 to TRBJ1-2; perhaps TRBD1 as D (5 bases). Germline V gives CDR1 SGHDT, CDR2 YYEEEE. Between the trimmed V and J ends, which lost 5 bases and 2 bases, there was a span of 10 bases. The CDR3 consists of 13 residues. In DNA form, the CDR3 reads TGTGCCAGCAGTTCGGACACAAACTATGGCTACACCTTC. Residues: CASSSDTNYGYTF.

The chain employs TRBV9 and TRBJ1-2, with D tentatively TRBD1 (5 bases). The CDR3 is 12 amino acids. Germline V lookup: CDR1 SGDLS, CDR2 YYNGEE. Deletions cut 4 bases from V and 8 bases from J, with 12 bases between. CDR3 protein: CASSPGSGGYTF. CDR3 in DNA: TGTGCCAGCAGCCCAGGGTCTGGGGGCTACACCTTC.

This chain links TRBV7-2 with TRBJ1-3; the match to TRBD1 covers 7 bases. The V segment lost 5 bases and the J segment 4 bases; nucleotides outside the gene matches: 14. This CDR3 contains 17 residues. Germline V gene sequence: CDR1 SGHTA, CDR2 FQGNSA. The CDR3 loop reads CASSPTQQGVRGNTIYF. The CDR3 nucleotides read TGTGCCAGCAGCCCTACCCAGCAGGGGGTGAGAGGAAACACCATATATTTT.

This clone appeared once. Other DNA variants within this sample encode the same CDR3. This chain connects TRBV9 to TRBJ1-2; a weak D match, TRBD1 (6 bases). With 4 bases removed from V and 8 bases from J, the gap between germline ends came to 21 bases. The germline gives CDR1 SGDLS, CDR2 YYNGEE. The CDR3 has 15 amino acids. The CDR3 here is CASSTPTGKGYGYTF. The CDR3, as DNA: TGTGCCAGCAGCACCCCGACAGGAAAGGGCTACGGCTACACCTTC.

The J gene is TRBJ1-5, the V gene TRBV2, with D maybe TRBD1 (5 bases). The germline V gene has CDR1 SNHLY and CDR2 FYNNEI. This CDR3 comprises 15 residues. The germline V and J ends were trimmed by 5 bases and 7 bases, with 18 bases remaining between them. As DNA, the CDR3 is TGTGCCAGCAGTTTTGCGGGGCCTAGAGTGCAGCCCCAGCATTTT. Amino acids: CASSFAGPRVQPQHF.

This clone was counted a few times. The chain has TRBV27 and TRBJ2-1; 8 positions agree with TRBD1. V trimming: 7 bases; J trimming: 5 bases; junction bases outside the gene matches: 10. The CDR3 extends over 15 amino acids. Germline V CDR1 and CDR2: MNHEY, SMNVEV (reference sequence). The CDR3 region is CASISWGQENNEQFF. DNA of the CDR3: TGTGCCAGCATCTCTTGGGGACAGGAAAACAATGAGCAGTTCTTC.

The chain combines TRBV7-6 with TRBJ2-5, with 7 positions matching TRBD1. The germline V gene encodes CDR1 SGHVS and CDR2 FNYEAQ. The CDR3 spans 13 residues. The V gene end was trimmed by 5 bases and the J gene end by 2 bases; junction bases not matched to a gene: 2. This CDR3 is CASSRDRQETQYF. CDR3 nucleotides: TGTGCCAGCAGCCGGGACAGACAAGAGACCCAGTACTTC.

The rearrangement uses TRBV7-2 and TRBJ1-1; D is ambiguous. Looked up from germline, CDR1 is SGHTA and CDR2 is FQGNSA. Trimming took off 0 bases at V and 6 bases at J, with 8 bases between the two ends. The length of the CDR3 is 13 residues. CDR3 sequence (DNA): TGTGCCAGCAGCTTAGCGGTAGCGTCTGAAGCTTTCTTT. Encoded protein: CASSLAVASEAFF.

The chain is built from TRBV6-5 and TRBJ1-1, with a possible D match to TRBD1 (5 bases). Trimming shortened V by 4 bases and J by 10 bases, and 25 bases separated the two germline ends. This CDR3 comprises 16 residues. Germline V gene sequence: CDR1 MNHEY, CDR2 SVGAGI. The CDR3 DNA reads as TGTGCCAGCAGTTCCCGGGGGACCGGGTCGTCTTGGGGAGCTTTCTTT. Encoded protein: CASSSRGTGSSWGAFF.

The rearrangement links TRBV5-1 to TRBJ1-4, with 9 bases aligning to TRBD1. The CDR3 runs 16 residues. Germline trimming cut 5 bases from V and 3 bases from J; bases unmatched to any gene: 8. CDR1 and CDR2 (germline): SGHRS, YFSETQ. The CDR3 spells CASRETGGVPNEKLFF. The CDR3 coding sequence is TGCGCCAGCAGGGAAACAGGGGGCGTGCCTAATGAAAAACTGTTTTTT.

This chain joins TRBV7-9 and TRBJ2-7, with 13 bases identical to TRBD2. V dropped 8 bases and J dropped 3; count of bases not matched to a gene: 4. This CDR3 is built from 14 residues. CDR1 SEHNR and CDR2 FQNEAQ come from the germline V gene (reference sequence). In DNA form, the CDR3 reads TGTGCCAGCGAACTAGCGGGGGGGTTCTACGAGCAGTACGTC. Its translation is CASELAGGFYEQYV.

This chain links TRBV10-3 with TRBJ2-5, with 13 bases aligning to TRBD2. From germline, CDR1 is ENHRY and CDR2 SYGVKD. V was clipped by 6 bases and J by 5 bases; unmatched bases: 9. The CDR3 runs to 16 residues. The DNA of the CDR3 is TGTGCCATCAGCCAACTAGCGGGGGGGCCCCGGGAGACCCAGTACTTC. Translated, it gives CAISQLAGGPRETQYF.

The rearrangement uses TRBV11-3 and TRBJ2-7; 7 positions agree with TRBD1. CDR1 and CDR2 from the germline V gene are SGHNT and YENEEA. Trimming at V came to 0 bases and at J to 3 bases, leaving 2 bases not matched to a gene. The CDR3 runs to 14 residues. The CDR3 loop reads CASSLDRDSYEQYV. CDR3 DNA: TGTGCCAGCAGCTTAGACCGGGACAGCTACGAGCAGTACGTC.

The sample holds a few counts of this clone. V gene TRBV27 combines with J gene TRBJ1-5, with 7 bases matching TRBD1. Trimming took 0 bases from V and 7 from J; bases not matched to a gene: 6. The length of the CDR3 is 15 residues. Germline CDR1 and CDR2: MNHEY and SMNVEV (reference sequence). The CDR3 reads CASSLSGGGGQPQHF. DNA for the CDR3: TGTGCCAGCAGTTTATCAGGGGGCGGGGGGCAGCCCCAGCATTTT.

Written as DNA, the CDR3 is TGCGCCAGCAGTCATCCCTCAAACCGGGACAGGGACACCGGGGAGCTGTTTTTT. Its protein is CASSHPSNRDRDTGELFF. This rearrangement joins TRBV23-1 to TRBJ2-2; TRBD1 aligns across 9 bases. TRBV23-1 is known as an ORF, though its function is uncertain. V lost 3 bases, J lost 3 bases, and 11 bases stayed unmatched. This CDR3 region has 18 residues.

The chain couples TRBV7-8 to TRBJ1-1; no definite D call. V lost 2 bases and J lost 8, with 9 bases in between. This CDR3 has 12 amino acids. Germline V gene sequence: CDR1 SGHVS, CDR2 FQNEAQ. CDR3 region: CASSLRGFEAFF. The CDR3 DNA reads TGTGCCAGCAGCTTAAGAGGGTTCGAAGCTTTCTTT.

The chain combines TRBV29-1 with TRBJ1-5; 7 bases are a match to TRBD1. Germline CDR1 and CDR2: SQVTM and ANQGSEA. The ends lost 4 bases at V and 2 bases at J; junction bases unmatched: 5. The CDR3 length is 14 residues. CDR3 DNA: TGCAGCGTTGTAGGGGGCACGGGCAATCAGCCCCAGCATTTT. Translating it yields CSVVGGTGNQPQHF.

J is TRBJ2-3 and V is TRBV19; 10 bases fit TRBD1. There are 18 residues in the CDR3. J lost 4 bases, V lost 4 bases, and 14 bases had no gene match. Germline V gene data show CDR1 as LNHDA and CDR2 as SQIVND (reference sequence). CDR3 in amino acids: CASSTGTGDSSGADTQYF. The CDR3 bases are TGTGCCAGTAGTACCGGGACAGGGGATTCGAGTGGCGCAGATACGCAGTATTTT.

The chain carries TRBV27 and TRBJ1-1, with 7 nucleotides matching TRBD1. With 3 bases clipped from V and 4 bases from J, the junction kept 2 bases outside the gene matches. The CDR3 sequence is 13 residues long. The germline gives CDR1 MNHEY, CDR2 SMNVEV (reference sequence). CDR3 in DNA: TGTGCCAGCAGTTTGTGGGACAGCACTGAAGCTTTCTTT. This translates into CASSLWDSTEAFF.

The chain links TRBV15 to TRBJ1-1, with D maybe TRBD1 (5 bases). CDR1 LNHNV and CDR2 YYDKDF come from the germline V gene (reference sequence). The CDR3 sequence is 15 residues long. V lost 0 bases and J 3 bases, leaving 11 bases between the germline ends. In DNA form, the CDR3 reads TGTGCCACCAGCAGAGATCTGGGGGGTTACACTGAAGCTTTCTTT. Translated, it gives CATSRDLGGYTEAFF. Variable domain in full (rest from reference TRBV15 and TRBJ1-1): DAMVIQNPRYQVTQFGKPVTLSCSQTLNHNVMYWYQQKSSQAPKLLFHYYDKDFNNEADTPDNFQSRRPNTSFCFLDIRSPGLGDTAMYLCATSRDLGGYTEAFFGQGTRLTVV.

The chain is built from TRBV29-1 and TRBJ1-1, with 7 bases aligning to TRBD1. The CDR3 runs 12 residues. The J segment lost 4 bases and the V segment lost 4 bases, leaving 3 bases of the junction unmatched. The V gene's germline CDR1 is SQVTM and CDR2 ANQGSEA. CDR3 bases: TGCAGCGTTGGACAGGGAATCACTGAAGCTTTCTTT. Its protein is CSVGQGITEAFF.

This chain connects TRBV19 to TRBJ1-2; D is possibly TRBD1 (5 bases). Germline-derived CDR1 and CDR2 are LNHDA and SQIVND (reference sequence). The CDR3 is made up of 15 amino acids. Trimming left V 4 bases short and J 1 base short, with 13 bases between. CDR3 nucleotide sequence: TGTGCCAGTAGTACGCGACAGTTCTTTAACTATGGCTACACCTTC. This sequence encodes CASSTRQFFNYGYTF.